The 19 T cell receptor beta chains below come from one sample, sequenced in a study of multiple sclerosis patients with progressive multifocal leukoencephalopathy. Described time point: time of PML onset. Some clones are missing from TCRdb's copy, which holds only in-frame ones; the method was immunoSEQ multiplex PCR. The table has under 35,000 clones, 87% seen once. Here the sequenced sample was PBMCs, taken from a patient treated with natalizumab. All receptors derive from a woman between 35 and 50 years old with progressive multifocal leukoencephalopathy.

The rearrangement uses TRBV12-5 and TRBJ2-7; 7 bases align to TRBD2. The germline gives CDR1 LGHNT, CDR2 FRNRAP. This CDR3 comprises 13 residues. J gave up 7 bases and V 2 bases, and 5 bases lay outside the gene matches. CDR3 region: CASGLREGGEQYF. The CDR3 bases are TGTGCTAGTGGTTTGAGGGAGGGTGGGGAGCAGTACTTC.

J is TRBJ2-3 and V is TRBV5-1; 10 bases line up with TRBD1. Germline V gene data show CDR1 as SGHRS and CDR2 as YFSETQ. Unmatched junction bases numbered 5, after V lost 0 bases and J lost 4 bases. This CDR3 region has 16 residues. CDR3 in amino acids: CASSLVGQGVSDTQYF. CDR3 DNA sequence: TGCGCCAGCAGCTTGGTTGGACAGGGGGTCTCAGATACGCAGTATTTT. Together with reference TRBV5-1 and TRBJ2-3, the CDR3 gives the full variable domain: KAGVTQTPRYLIKTRGQQVTLSCSPISGHRSVSWYQQTPGQGLQFLFEYFSETQRNKGNFPGRFSGRQFSNSRSEMNVSTLELGDSALYLCASSLVGQGVSDTQYFGPGTRLTVL.

This chain connects TRBV18 to TRBJ2-5, with unresolved D. This CDR3 comprises 13 residues. Trimming removed 4 bases from V and 5 bases from J, with 11 bases in between. Germline-derived CDR1 and CDR2 are KGHSH and LQKENI. CDR3 amino acids: CASSQSLGETQYF. In DNA, the CDR3 is TGTGCCAGCTCACAGTCCTTGGGGGAGACCCAGTACTTC.

V gene TRBV6-6 combines with J gene TRBJ2-2; the D gene is possibly TRBD2 (5 bases). CDR3 size: 15 residues. The germline CDR1 and CDR2 sequences are MNHNY and SVGAGI (reference sequence). Trimming left V 5 bases short and J 1 base short, with 11 bases between. The DNA of the CDR3 is TGTGCCAGCAGTCAGAGCCGGGGGAACACCGGGGAGCTGTTTTTT. Protein: CASSQSRGNTGELFF.

This sequence joins TRBV5-4 and TRBJ1-6, with TRBD1 matching 9 bases. The CDR3 covers 17 residues. After removal of 4 bases from V and 3 bases from J, the junction contained 8 bases not matched to a gene. Germline CDR1 SGHNT, CDR2 YYREEE (reference sequence). The CDR3 region is CASSRWTGVVYNSPLHF. The CDR3 DNA is TGTGCCAGCAGCCGATGGACAGGGGTGGTCTATAATTCACCCCTCCACTTT.

The CDR3 nucleotides are TGTGCCAGCAGCGAAAGCTATGGACTCGACAGGGCGAATCAGCCCCAGCATTTT. Protein: CASSESYGLDRANQPQHF. This chain joins TRBV2 and TRBJ1-5; 7 bases line up with TRBD1. CDR3 length: 18 amino acids. With 6 bases clipped from V and 4 bases from J, the junction kept 18 bases outside the gene matches. The germline V gene has CDR1 SNHLY and CDR2 FYNNEI.

This chain uses TRBV4-3 with TRBJ1-1; D is perhaps TRBD1 (5 bases). CDR1 and CDR2 from the germline V gene are LGHNA and YSLEER. V shed 0 bases and J shed 5 bases, with 16 bases lying between them. The CDR3 totals 16 residues. The CDR3 reads CASSQDKQVPPTEAFF. The CDR3 DNA is TGCGCCAGCAGCCAAGATAAACAGGTACCGCCGACTGAAGCTTTCTTT.

The gene calls are TRBV7-8 and TRBJ1-6; D gene unclear. The germline V gene encodes CDR1 SGHVS and CDR2 FQNEAQ. The germline V and J ends were trimmed by 4 bases and 4 bases, with 14 bases remaining between them. This CDR3 spans 16 amino acids. CDR3 sequence: CASSSSGGLYNSPLHF. The DNA for the CDR3 is TGTGCCAGCAGCTCTTCAGGAGGATTATATAATTCACCCCTCCACTTT. Based on the CDR3 plus reference TRBV7-8 and TRBJ1-6, the full variable domain is GAGVSQSPRYKVAKRGQDVALRCDPISGHVSLFWYQQALGQGPEFLTYFQNEAQLDKSGLPSDRFFAERPEGSVSTLKIQRTQQEDSAVYLCASSSSGGLYNSPLHFGNGTRLTVT.

The chain links TRBV4-2 to TRBJ1-1; possible D gene TRBD1, 6 bases. This CDR3 is built from 15 residues. With 4 bases removed from V and 1 base from J, the gap between germline ends came to 13 bases. Looked up from germline, CDR1 is LGHNA and CDR2 is YNFKEQ. CDR3 nucleotides: TGTGCCAGCAGCCCTCAGGGGAACTCGAACACTGAAGCTTTCTTT. Protein sequence: CASSPQGNSNTEAFF.

The chain has TRBV29-1 and TRBJ1-1; 10 bases agree with TRBD1. The CDR3 covers 14 residues. The germline CDR1 and CDR2 sequences are SQVTM and ANQGSEA. V was clipped by 7 bases and J by 3 bases; unmatched bases: 8. The CDR3 sequence is CSAPGQGHHTEAFF. The DNA for the CDR3 is TGCAGCGCTCCGGGACAGGGGCATCACACTGAAGCTTTCTTT.

The count of this clone is one. This rearrangement joins TRBV21-1 to TRBJ2-2; the D call TRBD1 from the table was never checked on the DNA. TRBV21-1 is a pseudogene. The CDR3 is made up of 20 amino acids. The CDR3 spells CASSKHSRGTGLECTGELFF. DNA of the CDR3: TGTGCCAGCAGCAAACACAGTAGGGGGACAGGGTTGGAGTGCACCGGGGAGCTGTTTTTT.

The V call is TRBV5-4, the J call TRBJ1-1; TRBD1 aligns across 10 bases. With V trimmed by 5 bases and J by 8 bases, 15 bases remained unmatched. This CDR3 has 16 amino acids. CDR1 and CDR2 from the germline V gene are SGHNT and YYREEE (reference sequence). Here the CDR3 DNA reads TGTGCCAGCAGAGACATGGGACAGGGGCTAACGACGGAAGCTTTCTTT. Amino acid sequence: CASRDMGQGLTTEAFF.

This chain links TRBV27 with TRBJ2-2, with 10 bases that match TRBD1. With V trimmed by 5 bases and J by 8 bases, 8 bases remained unmatched. The CDR3 runs 15 residues. Germline values: CDR1 MNHEY, CDR2 SMNVEV (reference sequence). CDR3 in amino acids: CASSPGTGALGELFF. DNA of the CDR3: TGTGCCAGCAGTCCCGGGACAGGGGCCCTGGGGGAGCTGTTTTTT.

V is TRBV2 and J is TRBJ1-2, with 7 bases matching TRBD1. The germline gives CDR1 SNHLY, CDR2 FYNNEI. The CDR3 loop spans 14 amino acids. V shed 6 bases, J shed 3 bases, and the junction held 7 bases outside the gene matches. CDR3 amino acids: CASRQTGRDYGYTF. The CDR3 DNA sequence: TGTGCCAGCAGACAGACAGGGAGAGACTATGGCTACACCTTC.

The chain joins TRBV5-6 to TRBJ1-5; D unclear. V was shortened by 0 bases and J by 0 bases, with 4 bases between the two germline ends. The germline V gene has CDR1 SGHDT and CDR2 YYEEEE. The CDR3 loop spans 14 amino acids. DNA of the CDR3: TGTGCCAGCAGCTTGGACAGTAGCAATCAGCCCCAGCATTTT. Protein: CASSLDSSNQPQHF.

The chain has TRBV20-1 and TRBJ2-1, with D possibly being TRBD1 (5 bases). Between the trimmed V and J ends, which lost 5 bases and 9 bases, there was a span of 8 bases. CDR3 size: 10 residues. Looked up from germline, CDR1 is DFQATT and CDR2 is SNEGSKA (reference sequence). The CDR3 DNA follows: TGCAGTGCTGGAAGGGGTGAGCAGTTCTTC. This gives the protein CSAGRGEQFF.

The genes are TRBV21-1 and TRBJ2-5; no check of the table's D call, TRBD1, against the DNA was made. Matching the DNA end better, TRBJ2-7 makes the J call doubtful. TRBV21-1 is a known pseudogene. The CDR3 sequence is 12 residues long. The CDR3 nucleotides are TGTGCCAGCAGCAAACAGGGGTACGAGCAGTACTTC. Its translation: CASSKQGYEQYF.

The chain joins TRBV19 to TRBJ2-2; tentative D call: TRBD2 (5 bases). The length of the CDR3 is 17 residues. V lost 6 bases and J lost 0, with 17 bases in between. In germline, CDR1 is LNHDA, CDR2 SQIVND (reference sequence). Written as DNA, the CDR3 is TGTGCCAGTAGCCCCAGGTGGGAGCAGCCGAACACCGGGGAGCTGTTTTTT. It codes for CASSPRWEQPNTGELFF.

The chain uses TRBV5-1 and TRBJ2-2; 9 bases line up with TRBD2. The CDR3 has 21 residues. Trimming removed 3 bases from V and 5 bases from J; junction bases left unmatched: 23. Germline CDR1 and CDR2: SGHRS and YFSETQ. The DNA for the CDR3 is TGCGCCAGCAGCTCTCACTCACAAGGCCGCGGGAGGGCCTTTTTGACCGGGGAGCTGTTTTTT. Protein sequence: CASSSHSQGRGRAFLTGELFF. The full variable domain, in which reference TRBV5-1 and TRBJ2-2 provide the parts outside the CDR3, is KAGVTQTPRYLIKTRGQQVTLSCSPISGHRSVSWYQQTPGQGLQFLFEYFSETQRNKGNFPGRFSGRQFSNSRSEMNVSTLELGDSALYLCASSSHSQGRGRAFLTGELFFGEGSRLTVL.